This TCR beta chain was captured in a study of early T cells in non-severe SARS-CoV-2 infection (dated by TCRdb to about 2021). With regard to the full study: Because TCR sequencing relied on bulk RNA taken from unsorted whole blood, pairing of alpha and beta chains was not possible. Overall study outcomes, separate from this receptor: Matching against VDJdb was skewed toward anti-spike CD8 responses, likely underestimated virus-specific expansions, and missed private and CD4 specificities.

A case-control design nested within a healthcare worker cohort in London, UK, was used, with weekly nasopharyngeal swab PCR tests and blood sampling performed. Between 23 and 31 March 2020, the week of the UK lockdown, healthcare workers were enrolled and then followed up weekly for as long as 16 weeks. Libraries were built with 5' RACE. Instrument used: NextSeq 500. To correct for sequencing error and PCR bias, the TCR library protocol tagged individual cDNA molecules with unique molecular identifiers. Sequencing covered both TCR alpha and beta chains, and within each sample the abundances of alpha and beta sequences were tightly co-correlated. Per the original workflow: Decombinator V4 was used to perform V gene, J gene and CDR3 annotation of TCR sequences. Expanded TCRs were defined as changing significantly between any two time points under a Poisson model with p below 0.0001. TCR abundances were normalised to the total number of TCRs sequenced per sample and were expressed as counts per million. TRAV1-2 paired with TRAJ12, TRAJ20 or TRAJ33 defined MAIT TCRs, while TRAV10 paired with TRAJ18 defined iNKT TCRs. VDJdb, accessed 1 November 2021, was searched for CMV, EBV and SARS-CoV-2 annotated TCRs, with TCRs annotated for multiple antigens excluded. TCRdb ran its own pipeline on the public reads, namely fastp trimming at Q25 and MiXCR clone calling, and kept in-frame beta chains. Under each unique CDR3 protein, matching rows form one entry showing the most common genes and DNA. The V and J calls, along with clone size, are taken from TCRdb and not from the paper's own processing. The sample contains almost 45,000 distinct CDR3 sequences, approximately 6.1% of them found a single time. The top ten hold roughly 12% of the sample.

V gives up 0 bases and J gives up 0 bases, and the segment between their germline ends measures 6 bases. The germline V gene (reference sequence) sets CDR1 to SEHNR and CDR2 to FQNEAQ. The CDR3 measures 15 amino acids from cysteine to phenylalanine. Here the CDR3 DNA is all that survives: 45 bases in frame from base 1. About this clonotype: Its antigen is currently not known. Per-nucleotide qualities are absent, and no much larger clonotype sits a single base away.

Sequenced: whole blood. This clonotype was sampled from an adult who was a healthcare worker with PCR-confirmed SARS-CoV-2 infection or an uninfected control (not recorded which). This receptor chain uses TRBV7-9 and TRBJ1-3; the D gene is not confidently resolved. The CDR3 corresponds to CASSLARLSGNTIYF. The DNA sequence reads TGTGCCAGCAGCTTAGCGCGGCTCTCTGGAAACACCATATATTTT.